The next 10 T cell receptor beta chains were all read from a single sample in a study of graft-versus-host responses after intestinal transplantation. Clones were read by immunoSEQ multiplex PCR, and TCRdb kept only the in-frame ones, dropping some. The data show 40,000 to 60,000 clones, approximately 84% seen once. What these receptors recognize is not known. Sequenced here: unstimulated CD4+ T cells sorted from spleen or lymph node cells, sampled before transplant. These receptor sequences come from a human donor who was the organ donor for an intestinal transplant.

The V gene is TRBV27, the J gene TRBJ2-6, with 9 bases lining up with TRBD1. The length of the CDR3 is 19 residues. Germline-derived CDR1 and CDR2 are MNHEY and SMNVEV (reference sequence). J lost 4 bases, V lost 3 bases, and 13 bases had no gene match. The CDR3 loop is CASSFWSRTGEAGANVLTF. The CDR3 coding sequence is TGTGCCAGCAGTTTTTGGTCTAGGACAGGGGAAGCGGGGGCCAACGTCCTGACTTTC.

Here the CDR3 DNA reads TGTGCCAGCACCAGGACAGGGGGCAGCTACAATGAGCAGTTCTTC. It translates to CASTRTGGSYNEQFF. The J gene is TRBJ2-1, the V gene TRBV6-5, with 11 bases identical to TRBD1. The V gene's germline CDR1 is MNHEY and CDR2 SVGAGI. V lost 7 bases, J lost 3 bases, and 5 bases stayed unmatched. This CDR3 comprises 15 residues.

V is TRBV6-5 and J is TRBJ1-5, with unresolved D. V lost 2 bases and J 5 bases, leaving 7 bases between the germline ends. The CDR3 contains 13 residues. CDR1 and CDR2 (germline): MNHEY, SVGAGI. The CDR3 DNA reads as TGTGCCAGCAGTTACGTGAGAGATCAGCCCCAGCATTTT. Its protein is CASSYVRDQPQHF.

This clone was seen a few times. The chain uses TRBV10-1 and TRBJ2-3; D may match TRBD1 or TRBD2 (5 bases each). The CDR3 contains 13 residues. The germline V gene has CDR1 WNHNN and CDR2 SYGVQD (reference sequence). V lost 3 bases and J 4 bases, leaving 8 bases between the germline ends. As DNA, the CDR3 is TGCGCCAGCAGTGAATGGGGACCAGATACGCAGTATTTT. It translates to CASSEWGPDTQYF.

This clone was picked up a small number of times. V gene TRBV5-4 combines with J gene TRBJ2-7; 8 positions match TRBD2. Unmatched junction bases numbered 9, after V lost 4 bases and J lost 3 bases. The CDR3 is made up of 15 amino acids. The germline V gene has CDR1 SGHNT and CDR2 YYREEE (reference sequence). CDR3 bases: TGTGCCAGCAGCCGGGGGGGGATCGGTGGCTACGAGCAGTACTTC. Encoded protein: CASSRGGIGGYEQYF.

The rearrangement links TRBV19 to TRBJ2-3; a possible D gene is TRBD1 (5 bases). This CDR3 contains 15 residues. Trimming shortened V by 3 bases and J by 0 bases, and 10 bases separated the two germline ends. Germline V lookup: CDR1 LNHDA, CDR2 SQIVND (reference sequence). In nucleotides, the CDR3 is TGTGCCAGTAGTATTTTAGGGGCTAGCACAGATACGCAGTATTTT. The encoded protein is CASSILGASTDTQYF.

This clone showed up just once. The chain joins TRBV5-1 to TRBJ1-3; perhaps TRBD1 as D (6 bases). Trimming pared 5 bases from V and 2 bases from J, leaving 11 bases between. This CDR3 spans 14 amino acids. The germline V gene encodes CDR1 SGHRS and CDR2 YFSETQ. The CDR3 protein is CASSITGPGNTIYF. Here the CDR3 DNA reads TGCGCCAGCAGTATAACAGGGCCTGGAAACACCATATATTTT.

The V call is TRBV5-4, the J call TRBJ2-2; 7 bases line up with TRBD2. The CDR3 is made up of 16 amino acids. CDR1 SGHNT and CDR2 YYREEE come from the germline V gene (reference sequence). The V gene end was trimmed by 2 bases and the J gene end by 5 bases; junction bases not matched to a gene: 9. CDR3 nucleotide sequence: TGTGCCAGCAGCTTCTCTGTCTGGCGGGGGACCGGGGAGCTGTTTTTT. It translates to CASSFSVWRGTGELFF.

The chain is built from TRBV6-4 and TRBJ1-1; no definite D call. Between the trimmed V and J ends, which lost 6 bases and 0 bases, there was a span of 14 bases. This CDR3 is 15 amino acids long. Germline V gives CDR1 MRHNA, CDR2 SNTAGT. CDR3 nucleotide sequence: TGTGCCAGCAGGGTTAGTGTTTTGATGAACACTGAAGCTTTCTTT. As protein: CASRVSVLMNTEAFF.

CDR3 nucleotides: TGTGCCAGCAGCCAAGTTCCGGGACCCAATCAGCCCCAGCATTTT. It is translated as CASSQVPGPNQPQHF. The chain recombines TRBV4-2 with TRBJ1-5, with TRBD1 as a possible D gene (5 bases). The CDR3 is made up of 15 amino acids. The ends were cut back, 1 base at V and 3 bases at J, with 10 bases in the middle. The germline CDR1 and CDR2 sequences are LGHNA and YNFKEQ.